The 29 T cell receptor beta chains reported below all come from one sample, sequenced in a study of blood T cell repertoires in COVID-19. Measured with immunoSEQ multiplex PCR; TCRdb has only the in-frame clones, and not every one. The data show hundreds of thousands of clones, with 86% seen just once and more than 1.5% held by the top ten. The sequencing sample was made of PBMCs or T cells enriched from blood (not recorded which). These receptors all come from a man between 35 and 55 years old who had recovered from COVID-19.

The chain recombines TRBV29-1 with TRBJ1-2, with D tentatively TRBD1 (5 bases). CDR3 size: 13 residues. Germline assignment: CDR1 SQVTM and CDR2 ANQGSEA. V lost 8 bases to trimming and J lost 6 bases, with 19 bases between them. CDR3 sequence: CSTRMGGDDGYTF. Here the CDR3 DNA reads TGCAGCACCCGTATGGGGGGGGATGATGGCTACACCTTC.

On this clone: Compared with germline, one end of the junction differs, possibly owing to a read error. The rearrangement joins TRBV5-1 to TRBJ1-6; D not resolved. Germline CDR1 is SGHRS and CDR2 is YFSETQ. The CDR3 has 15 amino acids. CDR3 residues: CASRLGLSFNSPLHF. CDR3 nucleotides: TGCGCCAGCAGGCTCGGACTGTCCTTTAATTCACCCCTCCACTTT.

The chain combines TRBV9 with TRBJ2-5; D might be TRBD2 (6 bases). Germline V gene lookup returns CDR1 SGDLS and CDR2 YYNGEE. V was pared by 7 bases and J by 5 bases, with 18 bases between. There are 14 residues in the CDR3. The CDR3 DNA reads TGTGCCAGCGGTGGCGGGACCCCGAGGGAGACCCAGTACTTC. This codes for CASGGGTPRETQYF. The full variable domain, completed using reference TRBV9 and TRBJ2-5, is DSGVTQTPKHLITATGQRVTLRCSPRSGDLSVYWYQQSLDQGLQFLIQYYNGEERAKGNILERFSAQQFPDLHSELNLSSLELGDSALYFCASGGGTPRETQYFGPGTRLLVL.

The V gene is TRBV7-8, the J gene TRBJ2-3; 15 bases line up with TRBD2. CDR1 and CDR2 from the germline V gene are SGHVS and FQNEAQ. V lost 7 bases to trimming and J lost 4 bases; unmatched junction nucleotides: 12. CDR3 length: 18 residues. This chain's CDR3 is CASTQRTSGGAGADTQYF. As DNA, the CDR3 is TGTGCCAGCACCCAAAGGACTAGCGGGGGGGCCGGCGCAGATACGCAGTATTTT.

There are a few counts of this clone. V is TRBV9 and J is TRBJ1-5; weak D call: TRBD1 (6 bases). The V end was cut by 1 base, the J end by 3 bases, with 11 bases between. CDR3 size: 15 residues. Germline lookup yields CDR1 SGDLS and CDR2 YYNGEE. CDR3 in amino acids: CASSVTTGANQPQHF. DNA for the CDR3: TGTGCCAGCAGCGTAACGACAGGAGCCAATCAGCCCCAGCATTTT.

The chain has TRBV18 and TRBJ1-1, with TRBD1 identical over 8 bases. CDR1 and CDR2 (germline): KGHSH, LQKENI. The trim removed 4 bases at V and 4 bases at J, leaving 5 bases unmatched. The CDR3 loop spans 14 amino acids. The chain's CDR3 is CASSQTGAGTEAFF. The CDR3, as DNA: TGTGCCAGCTCACAGACAGGGGCCGGCACTGAAGCTTTCTTT.

This CDR3 reads CASSQDLPGDTDTQYF. CDR3 in DNA: TGCGCCAGCAGCCAAGATCTTCCGGGAGACACAGATACGCAGTATTTT. This chain uses TRBV4-1 with TRBJ2-3; tentatively, D is TRBD2 (6 bases). The CDR3 runs 16 residues. Germline values: CDR1 MGHRA, CDR2 YSYEKL. Trimming removed 0 bases at V and 2 bases at J, with 12 bases between.

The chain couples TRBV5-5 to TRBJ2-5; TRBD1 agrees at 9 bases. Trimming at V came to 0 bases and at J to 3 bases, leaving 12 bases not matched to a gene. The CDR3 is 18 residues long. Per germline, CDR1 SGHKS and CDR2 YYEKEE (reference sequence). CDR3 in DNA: TGTGCCAGCAGCTTGGTCCCTGACAGGGGGTCAGGCAAAGAGACCCAGTACTTC. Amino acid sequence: CASSLVPDRGSGKETQYF.

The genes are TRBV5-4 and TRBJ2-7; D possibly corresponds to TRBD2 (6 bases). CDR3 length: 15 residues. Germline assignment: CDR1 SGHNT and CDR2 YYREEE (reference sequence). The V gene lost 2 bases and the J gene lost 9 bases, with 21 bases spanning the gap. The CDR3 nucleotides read TGTGCCAGCAGCTTCGAGAGGGACTCGGCATACCCGCAGTACTTC. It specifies CASSFERDSAYPQYF. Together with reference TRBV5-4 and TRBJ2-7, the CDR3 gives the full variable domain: ETGVTQSPTHLIKTRGQQVTLRCSSQSGHNTVSWYQQALGQGPQFIFQYYREEENGRGNFPPRFSGLQFPNYSSELNVNALELDDSALYLCASSFERDSAYPQYFGPGTRLTVT.

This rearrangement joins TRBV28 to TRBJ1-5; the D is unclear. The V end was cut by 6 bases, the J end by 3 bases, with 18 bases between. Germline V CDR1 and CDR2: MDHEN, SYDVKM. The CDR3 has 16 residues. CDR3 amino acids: CASSNGAPDANQPQHF. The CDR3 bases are TGTGCCAGCAGCAACGGAGCACCAGACGCCAATCAGCCCCAGCATTTT.

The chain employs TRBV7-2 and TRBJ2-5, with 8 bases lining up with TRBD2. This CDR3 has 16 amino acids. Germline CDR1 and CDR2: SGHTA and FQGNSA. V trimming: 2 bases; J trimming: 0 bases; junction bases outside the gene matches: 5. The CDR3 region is CASSLNGGGNQETQYF. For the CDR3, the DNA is TGTGCCAGCAGCTTAAACGGGGGGGGCAACCAAGAGACCCAGTACTTC.

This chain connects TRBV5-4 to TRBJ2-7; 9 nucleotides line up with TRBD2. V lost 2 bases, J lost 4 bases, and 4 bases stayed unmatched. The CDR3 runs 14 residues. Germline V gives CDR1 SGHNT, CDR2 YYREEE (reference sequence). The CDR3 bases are TGTGCCAGCAGCTTTAGCGGGAGTTTTTACGAGCAGTACTTC. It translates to CASSFSGSFYEQYF.

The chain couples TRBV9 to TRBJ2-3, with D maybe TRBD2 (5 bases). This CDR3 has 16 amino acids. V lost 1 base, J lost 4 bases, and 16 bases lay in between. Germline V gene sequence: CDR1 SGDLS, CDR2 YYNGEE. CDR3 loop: CASSVSTRAFADTQYF. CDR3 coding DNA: TGTGCCAGCAGCGTAAGTACGAGGGCCTTTGCAGATACGCAGTATTTT.

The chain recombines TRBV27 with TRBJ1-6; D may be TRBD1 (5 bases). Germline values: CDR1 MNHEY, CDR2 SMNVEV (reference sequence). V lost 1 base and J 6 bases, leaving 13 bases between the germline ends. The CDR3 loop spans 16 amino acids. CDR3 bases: TGTGCCAGCAGTTTATACGGTCGCAGGGCTAATTCACCCCTCCACTTT. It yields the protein CASSLYGRRANSPLHF.

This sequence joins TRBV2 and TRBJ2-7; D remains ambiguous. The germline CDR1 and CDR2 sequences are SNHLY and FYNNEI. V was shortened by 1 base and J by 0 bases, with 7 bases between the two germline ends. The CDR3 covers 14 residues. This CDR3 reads CASSEVYPSYEQYF. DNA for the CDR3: TGTGCCAGCAGTGAAGTCTACCCCTCCTACGAGCAGTACTTC.

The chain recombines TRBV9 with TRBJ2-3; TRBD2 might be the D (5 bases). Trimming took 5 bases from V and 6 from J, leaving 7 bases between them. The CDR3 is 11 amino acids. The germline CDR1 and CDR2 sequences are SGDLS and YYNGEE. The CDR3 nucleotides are TGTGCCAGCAGGCGGGCCGATACGCAGTATTTT. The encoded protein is CASRRADTQYF.

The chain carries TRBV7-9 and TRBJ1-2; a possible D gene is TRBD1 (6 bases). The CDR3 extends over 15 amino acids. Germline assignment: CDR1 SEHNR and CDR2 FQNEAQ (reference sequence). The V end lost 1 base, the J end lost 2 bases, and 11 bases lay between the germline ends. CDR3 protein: CASSLVPGENYGYTF. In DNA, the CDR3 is TGTGCCAGCAGCTTAGTCCCAGGGGAAAACTATGGCTACACCTTC.

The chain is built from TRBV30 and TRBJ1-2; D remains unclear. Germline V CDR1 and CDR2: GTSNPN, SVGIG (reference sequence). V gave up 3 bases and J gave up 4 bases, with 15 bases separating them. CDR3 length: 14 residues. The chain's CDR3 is CAWRIYKPGYGYTF. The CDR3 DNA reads TGTGCCTGGAGGATCTATAAACCAGGCTATGGCTACACCTTC.

CDR3 DNA: TGTGCCAGCAGCTTGGTACATGAGGCATATAGCAATCAGCCCCAGCATTTT. This encodes CASSLVHEAYSNQPQHF. The chain employs TRBV5-7 and TRBJ1-5; D gene uncertain. TRBV5-7 is treated as an ORF (open reading frame) with a function not yet certain. The CDR3 consists of 17 residues. V was pared by 0 bases and J by 0 bases, with 13 bases between.

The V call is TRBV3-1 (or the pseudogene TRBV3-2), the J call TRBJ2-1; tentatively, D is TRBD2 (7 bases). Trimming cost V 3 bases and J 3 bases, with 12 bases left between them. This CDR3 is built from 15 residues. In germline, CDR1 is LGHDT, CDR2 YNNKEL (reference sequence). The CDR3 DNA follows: TGTGCCAGCAGCCATCGGGGGGCAGACTACAATGAGCAGTTCTTC. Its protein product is CASSHRGADYNEQFF.

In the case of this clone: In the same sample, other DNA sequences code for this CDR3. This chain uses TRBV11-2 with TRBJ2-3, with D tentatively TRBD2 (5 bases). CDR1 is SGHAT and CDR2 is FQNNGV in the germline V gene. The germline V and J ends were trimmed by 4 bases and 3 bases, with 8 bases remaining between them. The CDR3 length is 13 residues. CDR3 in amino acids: CASSSGGTDTQYF. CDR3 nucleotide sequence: TGTGCCAGCAGCTCCGGAGGAACAGATACGCAGTATTTT.

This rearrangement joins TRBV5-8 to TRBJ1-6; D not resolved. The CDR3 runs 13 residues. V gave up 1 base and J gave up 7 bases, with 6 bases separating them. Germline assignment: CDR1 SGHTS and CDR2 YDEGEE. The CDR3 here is CASSLYRNSPLHF. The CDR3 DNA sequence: TGTGCCAGCAGCTTGTATCGGAATTCACCCCTCCACTTT. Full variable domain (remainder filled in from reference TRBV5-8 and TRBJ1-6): EAGVTQSPTHLIKTRGQQATLRCSPISGHTSVYWYQQALGLGLQFLLWYDEGEERNRGNFPPRFSGRQFPNYSSELNVNALELEDSALYLCASSLYRNSPLHFGNGTRLTVT.

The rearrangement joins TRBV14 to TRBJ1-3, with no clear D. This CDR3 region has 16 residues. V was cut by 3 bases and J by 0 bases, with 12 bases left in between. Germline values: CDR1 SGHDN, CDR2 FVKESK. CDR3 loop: CASSQNVQTSGNTIYF. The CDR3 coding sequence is TGTGCCAGCAGCCAGAATGTACAGACCTCTGGAAACACCATATATTTT.

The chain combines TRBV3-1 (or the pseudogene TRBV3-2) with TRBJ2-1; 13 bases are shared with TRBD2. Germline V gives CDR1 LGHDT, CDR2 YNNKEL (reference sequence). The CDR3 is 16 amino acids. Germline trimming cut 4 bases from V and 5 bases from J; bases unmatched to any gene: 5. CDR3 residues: CASSLGLAGSNNEQFF. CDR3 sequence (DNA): TGTGCCAGCAGCCTGGGACTAGCGGGGAGTAACAATGAGCAGTTCTTC.

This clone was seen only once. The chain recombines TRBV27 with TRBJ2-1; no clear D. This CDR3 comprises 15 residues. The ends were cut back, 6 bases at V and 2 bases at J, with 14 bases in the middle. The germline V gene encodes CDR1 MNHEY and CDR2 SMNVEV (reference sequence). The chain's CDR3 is CASSLYFHPYNEQFF. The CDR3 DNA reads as TGTGCCAGCAGCTTGTACTTCCATCCCTACAATGAGCAGTTCTTC.

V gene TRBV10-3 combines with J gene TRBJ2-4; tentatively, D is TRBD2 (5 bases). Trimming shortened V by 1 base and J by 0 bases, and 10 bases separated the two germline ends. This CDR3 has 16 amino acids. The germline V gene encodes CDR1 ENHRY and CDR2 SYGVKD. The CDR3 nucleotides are TGTGCCATCAGTGAGTACCGGGAACTAGCCAAAAACATTCAGTACTTC. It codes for CAISEYRELAKNIQYF.

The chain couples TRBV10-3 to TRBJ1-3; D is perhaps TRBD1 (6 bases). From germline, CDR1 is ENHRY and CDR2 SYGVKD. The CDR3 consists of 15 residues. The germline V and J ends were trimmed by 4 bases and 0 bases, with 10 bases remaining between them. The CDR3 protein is CAISVLGASGNTIYF. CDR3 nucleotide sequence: TGTGCCATCAGTGTCCTGGGGGCCTCTGGAAACACCATATATTTT.

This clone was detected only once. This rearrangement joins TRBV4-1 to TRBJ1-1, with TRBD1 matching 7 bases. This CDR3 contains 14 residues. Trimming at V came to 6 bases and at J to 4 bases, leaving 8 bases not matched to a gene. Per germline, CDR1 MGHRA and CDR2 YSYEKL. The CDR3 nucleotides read TGCGCCAGCAGTAGTCAGGGGGTAGTCACTGAAGCTTTCTTT. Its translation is CASSSQGVVTEAFF.

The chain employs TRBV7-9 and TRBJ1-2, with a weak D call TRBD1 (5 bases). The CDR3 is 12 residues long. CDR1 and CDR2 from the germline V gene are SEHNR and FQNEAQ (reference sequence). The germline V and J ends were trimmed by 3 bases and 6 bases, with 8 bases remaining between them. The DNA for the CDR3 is TGTGCCAGCAGCTTCCAGGACAATGGCTACACCTTC. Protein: CASSFQDNGYTF.